This T cell receptor beta chain is drawn from a study of CD8+CD57+ T cells in acquired aplastic anemia. This clonotype has a count of ten or more. Its target is not known. Between the trimmed V and J ends, which lost 6 bases and 9 bases, there was a span of 18 bases. This CDR3 has 14 amino acids. CDR1 is DFQATT, CDR2 SNEGSKA, per germline (reference sequence). Profiling that covered TCR beta VDJ and CDR3 relied on genomic DNA as its template. TCRdb itself ran the reads through MiXCR, one entry per CDR3 protein. The data contain tens of thousands of distinct CDR3 sequences, approximately 45% of them singletons. The study's findings and limits: It was found that about 31 CD8+ CDR3 sequences were shared between patients and controls.

Sequencing used sorted CD4+, CD8+, or CD8+CD57+ T cells (not recorded which) from PBMCs. V and J are TRBV20-1 and TRBJ1-6; D is perhaps TRBD1 (5 bases). This TCR was sampled from a human donor in good health, serving as a control. CDR3 residues: CSAPDDGASSPLHF. DNA of the CDR3: TGCAGTGCCCCAGATGATGGGGCGAGTTCACCCCTCCACTTT.